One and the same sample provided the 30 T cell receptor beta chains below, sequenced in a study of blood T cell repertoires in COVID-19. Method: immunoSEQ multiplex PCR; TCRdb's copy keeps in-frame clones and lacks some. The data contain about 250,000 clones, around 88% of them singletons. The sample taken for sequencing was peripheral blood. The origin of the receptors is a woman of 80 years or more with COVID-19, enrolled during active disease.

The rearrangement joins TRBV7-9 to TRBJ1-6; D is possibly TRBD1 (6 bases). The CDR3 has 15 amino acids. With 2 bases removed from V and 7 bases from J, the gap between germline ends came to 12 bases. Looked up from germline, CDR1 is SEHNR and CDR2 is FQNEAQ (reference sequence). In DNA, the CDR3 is TGTGCCAGCAGCTTACGTTCGGGACAAAATTCACCCCTCCACTTT. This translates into CASSLRSGQNSPLHF.

CDR3 sequence reads: CASSKGQEAVSEQYF. The CDR3 DNA sequence: TGCGCCAGCAGCAAGGGACAGGAGGCCGTCTCCGAGCAGTACTTC. V gene TRBV5-1 combines with J gene TRBJ2-7; 8 bases match TRBD1. CDR1 is SGHRS and CDR2 is YFSETQ in the germline V gene. V was pared by 4 bases and J by 6 bases, with 12 bases of the junction left unmatched. The CDR3 consists of 15 residues.

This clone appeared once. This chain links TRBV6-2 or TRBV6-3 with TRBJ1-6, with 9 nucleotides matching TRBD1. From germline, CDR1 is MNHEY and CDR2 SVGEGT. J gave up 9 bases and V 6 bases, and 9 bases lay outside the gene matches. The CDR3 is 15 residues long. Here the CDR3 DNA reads TGTGCCAGCAGCCGTGAGGACAGGGGATCTTCACCCCTCCACTTT. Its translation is CASSREDRGSSPLHF.

The chain's CDR3 is CASSYLAGTGYTEAFF. As DNA, the CDR3 is TGTGCCAGCAGTTACTTGGCCGGGACAGGGTACACTGAAGCTTTCTTT. The chain uses TRBV6-2 or TRBV6-3 and TRBJ1-1; 9 bases agree with TRBD1. This CDR3 has 16 residues. The V and J ends lost 1 base and 3 bases, in that order; junction bases with no gene match: 6. Germline CDR1 and CDR2: MNHEY and SVGEGT.

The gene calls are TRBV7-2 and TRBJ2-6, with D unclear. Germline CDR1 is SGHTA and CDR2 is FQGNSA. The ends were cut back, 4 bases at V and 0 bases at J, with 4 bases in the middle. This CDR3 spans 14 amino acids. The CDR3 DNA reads TGTGCCAGCAGCTCTAGCTCTGGGGCCAACGTCCTGACTTTC. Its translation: CASSSSSGANVLTF.

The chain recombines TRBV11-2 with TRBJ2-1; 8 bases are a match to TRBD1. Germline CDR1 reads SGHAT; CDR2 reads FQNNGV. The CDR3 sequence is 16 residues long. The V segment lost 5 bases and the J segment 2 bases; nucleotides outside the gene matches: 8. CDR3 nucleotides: TGTGCCAGCAGCCCCCGGACAGGGTGGACCTACAATGAGCAGTTCTTC. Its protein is CASSPRTGWTYNEQFF.

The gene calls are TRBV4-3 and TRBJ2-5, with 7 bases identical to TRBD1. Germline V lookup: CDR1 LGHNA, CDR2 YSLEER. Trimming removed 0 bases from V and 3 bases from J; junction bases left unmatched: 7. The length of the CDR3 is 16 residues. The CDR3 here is CASSQDRWQGEETQYF. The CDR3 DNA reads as TGCGCCAGCAGCCAAGATCGGTGGCAGGGGGAAGAGACCCAGTACTTC.

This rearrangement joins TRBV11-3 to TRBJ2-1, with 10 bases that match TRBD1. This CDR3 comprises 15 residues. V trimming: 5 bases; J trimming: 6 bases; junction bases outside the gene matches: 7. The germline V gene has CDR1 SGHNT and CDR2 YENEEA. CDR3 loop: CASSPRDRGSNEQFF. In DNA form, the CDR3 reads TGTGCCAGCAGCCCCCGGGACAGGGGAAGCAATGAGCAGTTCTTC.

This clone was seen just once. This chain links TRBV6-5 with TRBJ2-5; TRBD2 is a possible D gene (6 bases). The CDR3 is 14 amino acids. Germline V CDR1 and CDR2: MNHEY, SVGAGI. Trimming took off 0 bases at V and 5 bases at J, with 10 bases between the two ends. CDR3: CASSYSEGRETQYF. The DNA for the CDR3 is TGTGCCAGCAGTTACTCGGAGGGGCGTGAGACCCAGTACTTC.

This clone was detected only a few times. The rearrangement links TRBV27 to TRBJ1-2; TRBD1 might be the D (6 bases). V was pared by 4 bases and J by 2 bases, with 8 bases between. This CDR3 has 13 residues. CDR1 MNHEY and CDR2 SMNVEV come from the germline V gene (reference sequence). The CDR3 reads CASSYTGNYGYTF. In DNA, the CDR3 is TGTGCCAGCAGTTATACAGGGAACTATGGCTACACCTTC.

The DNA for the CDR3 is TGTGCCAGCAGCTTGCACGGGGACTCGTCCTACGAGCAGTACTTC. This encodes CASSLHGDSSYEQYF. The chain recombines TRBV11-2 with TRBJ2-7; tentatively, D is TRBD2 (6 bases). V was clipped by 3 bases and J by 1 base, with 13 bases between them. The CDR3 covers 15 residues. Germline V gene sequence: CDR1 SGHAT, CDR2 FQNNGV.

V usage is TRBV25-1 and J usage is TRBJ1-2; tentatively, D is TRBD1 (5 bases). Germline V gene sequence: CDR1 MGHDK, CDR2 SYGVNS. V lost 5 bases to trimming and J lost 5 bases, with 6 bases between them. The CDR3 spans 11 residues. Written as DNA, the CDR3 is TGTGCCAGCAGTCAGGGATATGGCTACACCTTC. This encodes CASSQGYGYTF.

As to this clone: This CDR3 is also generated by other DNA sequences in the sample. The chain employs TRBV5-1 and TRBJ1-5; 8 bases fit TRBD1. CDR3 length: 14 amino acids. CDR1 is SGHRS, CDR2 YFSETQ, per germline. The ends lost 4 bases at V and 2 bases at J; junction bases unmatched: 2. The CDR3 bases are TGCGCCAGCAGCCAGGGACAGGGCAATCAGCCCCAGCATTTT. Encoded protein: CASSQGQGNQPQHF.

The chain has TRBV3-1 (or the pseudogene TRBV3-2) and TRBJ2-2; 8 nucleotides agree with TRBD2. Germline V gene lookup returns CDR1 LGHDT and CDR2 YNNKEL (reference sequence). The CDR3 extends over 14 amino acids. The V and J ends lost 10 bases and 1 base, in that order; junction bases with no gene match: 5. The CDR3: CATRTSQNTGELFF. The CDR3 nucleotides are TGTGCCACTAGGACTAGCCAGAACACCGGGGAGCTGTTTTTT.

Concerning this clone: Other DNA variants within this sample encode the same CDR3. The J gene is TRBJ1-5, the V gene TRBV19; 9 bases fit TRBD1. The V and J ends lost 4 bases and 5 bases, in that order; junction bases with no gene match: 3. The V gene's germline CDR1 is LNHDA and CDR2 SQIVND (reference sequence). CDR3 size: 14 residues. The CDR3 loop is CASSTRTGDQPQHF. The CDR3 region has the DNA TGTGCCAGTAGTACAAGGACAGGGGATCAGCCCCAGCATTTT.

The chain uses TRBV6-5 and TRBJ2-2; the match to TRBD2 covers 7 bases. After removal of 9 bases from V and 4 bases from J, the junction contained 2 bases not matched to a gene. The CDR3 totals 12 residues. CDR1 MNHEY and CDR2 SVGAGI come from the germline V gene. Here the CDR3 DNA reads TGTGCCAGTGGGGAGGGCACCGGGGAGCTGTTTTTT. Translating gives CASGEGTGELFF.

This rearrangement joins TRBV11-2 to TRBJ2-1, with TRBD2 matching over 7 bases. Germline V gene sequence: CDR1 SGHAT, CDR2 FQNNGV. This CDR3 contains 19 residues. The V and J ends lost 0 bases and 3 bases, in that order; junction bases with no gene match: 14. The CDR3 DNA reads TGTGCCAGCAGCTTAGAGCAGGGTCTGGCGGGGGTGATCTACAATGAGCAGTTCTTC. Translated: CASSLEQGLAGVIYNEQFF. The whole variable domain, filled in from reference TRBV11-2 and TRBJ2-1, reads EAGVAQSPRYKIIEKRQSVAFWCNPISGHATLYWYQQILGQGPKLLIQFQNNGVVDDSQLPKDRFSAERLKGVDSTLKIQPAKLEDSAVYLCASSLEQGLAGVIYNEQFFGPGTRLTVL.

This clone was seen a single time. Written as DNA, the CDR3 is TGCGCCAGCAGCTTGAACGTCGGACAGGGGAACAAGGAAGCTTTCTTT. It is translated as CASSLNVGQGNKEAFF. The chain links TRBV5-1 to TRBJ1-1; 9 bases map to TRBD1. This CDR3 is built from 16 residues. Trimming cost V 1 base and J 8 bases; bases outside gene matches: 12. The germline gives CDR1 SGHRS, CDR2 YFSETQ.

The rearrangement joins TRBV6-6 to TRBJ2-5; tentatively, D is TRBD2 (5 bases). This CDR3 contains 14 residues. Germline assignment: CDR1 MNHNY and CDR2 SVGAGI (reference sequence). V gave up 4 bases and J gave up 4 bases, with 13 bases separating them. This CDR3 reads CASSSGQRIETQYF. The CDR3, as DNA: TGTGCCAGCAGTTCTGGCCAGCGGATAGAGACCCAGTACTTC.

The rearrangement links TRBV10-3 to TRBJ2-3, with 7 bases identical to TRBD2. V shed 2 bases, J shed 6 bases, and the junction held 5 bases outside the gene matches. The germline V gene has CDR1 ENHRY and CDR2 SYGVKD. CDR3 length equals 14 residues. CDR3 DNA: TGTGCCATCAGTGAGGGAGCGGGAACCGATACGCAGTATTTT. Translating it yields CAISEGAGTDTQYF.

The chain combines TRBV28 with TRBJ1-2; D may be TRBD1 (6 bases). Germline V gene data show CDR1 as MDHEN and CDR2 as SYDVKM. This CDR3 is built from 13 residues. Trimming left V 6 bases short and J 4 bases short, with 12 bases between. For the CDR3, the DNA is TGTGCCAGCAGAAGGACAGTCGTCTATGGCTACACCTTC. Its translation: CASRRTVVYGYTF.

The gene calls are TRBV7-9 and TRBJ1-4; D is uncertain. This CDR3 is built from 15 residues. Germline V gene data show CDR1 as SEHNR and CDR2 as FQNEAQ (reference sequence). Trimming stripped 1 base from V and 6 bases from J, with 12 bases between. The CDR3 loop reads CASSLGVTGYEKLFF. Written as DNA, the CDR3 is TGTGCCAGCAGCTTAGGGGTAACGGGGTATGAAAAACTGTTTTTT.

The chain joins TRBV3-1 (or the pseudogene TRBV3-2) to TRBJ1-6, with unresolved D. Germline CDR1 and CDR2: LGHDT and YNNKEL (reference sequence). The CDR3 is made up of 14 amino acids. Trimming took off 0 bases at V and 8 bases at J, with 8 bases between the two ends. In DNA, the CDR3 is TGTGCCAGCAGCCAAGAGTTCACTGATTCACCCCTCCACTTT. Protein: CASSQEFTDSPLHF.

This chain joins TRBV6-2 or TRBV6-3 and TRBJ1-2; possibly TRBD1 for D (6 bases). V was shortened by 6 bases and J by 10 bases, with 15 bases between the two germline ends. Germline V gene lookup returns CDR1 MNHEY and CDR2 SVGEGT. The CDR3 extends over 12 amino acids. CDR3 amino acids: CASSRTGSDYTF. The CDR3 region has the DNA TGTGCCAGCAGCCGAACAGGGTCTGACTACACCTTC.

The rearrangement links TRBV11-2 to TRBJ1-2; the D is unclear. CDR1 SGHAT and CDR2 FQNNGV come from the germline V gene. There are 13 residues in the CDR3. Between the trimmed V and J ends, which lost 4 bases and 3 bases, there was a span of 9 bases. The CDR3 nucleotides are TGTGCCAGCAGCTCCCTTGGCCACTATGGCTACACCTTC. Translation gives CASSSLGHYGYTF.

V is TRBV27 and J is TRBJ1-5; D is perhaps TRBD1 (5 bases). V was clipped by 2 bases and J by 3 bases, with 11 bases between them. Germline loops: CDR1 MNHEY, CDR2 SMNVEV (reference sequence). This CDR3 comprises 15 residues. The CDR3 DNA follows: TGTGCCAGCAGTTTAGAGGGCGGGGCCAATCAGCCCCAGCATTTT. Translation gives CASSLEGGANQPQHF.

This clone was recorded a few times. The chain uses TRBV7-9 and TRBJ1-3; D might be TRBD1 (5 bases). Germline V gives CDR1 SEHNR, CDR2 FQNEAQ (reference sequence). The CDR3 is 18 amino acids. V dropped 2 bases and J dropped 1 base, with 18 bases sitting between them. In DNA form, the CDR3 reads TGTGCCAGCAGCTTAATGGACCTGCGGAGGGGTTCTGGAAACACCATATATTTT. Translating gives CASSLMDLRRGSGNTIYF.

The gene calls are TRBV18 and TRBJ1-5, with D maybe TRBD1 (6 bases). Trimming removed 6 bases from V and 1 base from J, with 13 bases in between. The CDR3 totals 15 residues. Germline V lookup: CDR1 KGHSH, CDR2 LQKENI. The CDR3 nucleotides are TGTGCCAGCTCTTCGGACAGCCTCAGCAATCAGCCCCAGCATTTT. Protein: CASSSDSLSNQPQHF.

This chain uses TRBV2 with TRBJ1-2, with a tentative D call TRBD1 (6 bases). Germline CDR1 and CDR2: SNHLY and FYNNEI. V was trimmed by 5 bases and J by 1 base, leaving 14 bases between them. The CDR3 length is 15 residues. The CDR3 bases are TGTGCCAGCAGTAGGGGGGAGGGGGTTAACTATGGCTACACCTTC. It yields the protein CASSRGEGVNYGYTF.

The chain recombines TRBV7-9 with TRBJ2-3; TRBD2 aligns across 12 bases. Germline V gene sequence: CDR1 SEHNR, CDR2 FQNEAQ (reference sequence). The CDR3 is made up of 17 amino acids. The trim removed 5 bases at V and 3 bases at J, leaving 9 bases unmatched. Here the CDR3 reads CASSLVAGLAGTDTQYF. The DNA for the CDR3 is TGTGCCAGCAGCCTAGTCGCCGGACTAGCGGGGACAGATACGCAGTATTTT.